The 21 T cell receptor beta chains presented below share a single source sample, sequenced in a study of technical replicates of blood from several donors. Assay used: immunoSEQ multiplex PCR; TCRdb lists only in-frame clones, some missing. The sample lists over 60,000 clones; 93% were seen once. Sequencing was carried out using T cells isolated from PBMCs. Receptors originate from a human donor in good health.

The gene calls are TRBV19 and TRBJ2-6, with no clear D. Trimming pared 0 bases from V and 0 bases from J, leaving 9 bases between. This CDR3 spans 17 amino acids. The germline V gene encodes CDR1 LNHDA and CDR2 SQIVND (reference sequence). CDR3 sequence: CASSIDLRDSGANVLTF. The DNA for the CDR3 is TGTGCCAGTAGTATAGATCTTCGAGACTCTGGGGCCAACGTCCTGACTTTC.

The chain joins TRBV6-1 to TRBJ1-2, with 9 bases aligning to TRBD1. After removal of 6 bases from V and 2 bases from J, the junction contained 4 bases not matched to a gene. The CDR3 has 14 residues. In germline, CDR1 is MNHNS, CDR2 SASEGT. The CDR3 is CASSQQGANYGYTF. The CDR3 region has the DNA TGTGCCAGCAGCCAACAGGGGGCGAACTATGGCTACACCTTC.

This clone was seen just once. Written as DNA, the CDR3 is TGTGCCAGCAGCCCCGGGACATTGAACACTGAAGCTTTCTTT. Its protein is CASSPGTLNTEAFF. The chain is built from TRBV9 and TRBJ1-1; D perhaps matches TRBD1 (6 bases). The V end lost 4 bases, the J end lost 0 bases, and 10 bases lay between the germline ends. The CDR3 sequence is 14 residues long. CDR1 SGDLS and CDR2 YYNGEE come from the germline V gene.

The CDR3 DNA sequence: TGCGCCAGCAGCCAGGGGGCCTGGTCAGGTCAGCCCCAGCATTTT. Translated: CASSQGAWSGQPQHF. This chain connects TRBV4-1 to TRBJ1-5; maybe TRBD1 (6 bases). V lost 3 bases and J lost 6, with 15 bases in between. The CDR3 sequence is 15 residues long. Germline V gene data show CDR1 as MGHRA and CDR2 as YSYEKL.

This chain links TRBV21-1 with TRBJ1-2. TRBV21-1 is a listed pseudogene. CDR3 size: 13 residues. The CDR3 loop is CAHESGTNYGYTF. Written as DNA, the CDR3 is TGTGCCCACGAGTCTGGTACTAACTATGGCTACACCTTC.

As concerns this clone: The sample has other DNA sequences that encode this CDR3 too. The V gene is TRBV6-5, the J gene TRBJ1-5; tentative D call: TRBD1 (6 bases). The germline V gene has CDR1 MNHEY and CDR2 SVGAGI. This CDR3 has 13 residues. The V gene lost 0 bases and the J gene lost 7 bases, with 7 bases spanning the gap. CDR3 sequence reads: CASSYSRGQPQHF. CDR3 coding DNA: TGTGCCAGCAGTTACTCGAGGGGGCAGCCCCAGCATTTT.

The V call is TRBV27, the J call TRBJ2-5; 7 nucleotides agree with TRBD2. The germline gives CDR1 MNHEY, CDR2 SMNVEV (reference sequence). The V and J ends lost 0 bases and 3 bases, in that order; junction bases with no gene match: 4. The CDR3 length is 15 residues. CDR3 in amino acids: CASSLSSGIEETQYF. In nucleotides, the CDR3 is TGTGCCAGCAGTTTATCCAGCGGGATAGAAGAGACCCAGTACTTC.

This clone was counted once. The chain has TRBV2 and TRBJ2-5; D may be TRBD2 (6 bases). The V end lost 6 bases, the J end lost 2 bases, and 13 bases lay between the germline ends. The CDR3 is 14 residues long. Looked up from germline, CDR1 is SNHLY and CDR2 is FYNNEI. The chain's CDR3 is CASRVGRIQETQYF. CDR3 bases: TGTGCCAGCAGGGTGGGGAGGATACAAGAGACCCAGTACTTC.

The J gene is TRBJ2-2, the V gene TRBV15; 12 bases align to TRBD2. Germline V lookup: CDR1 LNHNV, CDR2 YYDKDF (reference sequence). This CDR3 is built from 17 residues. After removal of 2 bases from V and 7 bases from J, the junction contained 8 bases not matched to a gene. The CDR3 loop reads CATSRRLAGVIGGELFF. The CDR3 DNA follows: TGTGCCACCAGCAGAAGACTAGCGGGGGTAATTGGCGGGGAGCTGTTTTTT.

The CDR3 DNA follows: TGTGCCAGCAGCTGGTGGGGGGAACAAGAGACCCAGTACTTC. This encodes CASSWWGEQETQYF. This chain links TRBV11-3 with TRBJ2-5; D possibly corresponds to TRBD2 (6 bases). The CDR3 sequence is 14 residues long. With 4 bases removed from V and 2 bases from J, the gap between germline ends came to 11 bases. CDR1 and CDR2 (germline): SGHNT, YENEEA. Complete variable domain (other parts from reference TRBV11-3 and TRBJ2-5): EAGVVQSPRYKIIEKKQPVAFWCNPISGHNTLYWYLQNLGQGPELLIRYENEEAVDDSQLPKDRFSAERLKGVDSTLKIQPAELGDSAVYLCASSWWGEQETQYFGPGTRLLVL.

J is TRBJ2-5 and V is TRBV5-1; D gene uncertain. Germline V gene data show CDR1 as SGHRS and CDR2 as YFSETQ. The CDR3 length is 14 residues. V gave up 0 bases and J gave up 3 bases, with 9 bases separating them. CDR3 DNA sequence: TGCGCCAGCAGCTTGGTTGGCAGTGAAGAGACCCAGTACTTC. Protein product: CASSLVGSEETQYF.

The chain is built from TRBV6-4 and TRBJ2-1; possibly TRBD2 for D (5 bases). The CDR3 runs 14 residues. Germline assignment: CDR1 MRHNA and CDR2 SNTAGT. V lost 3 bases to trimming and J lost 9 bases, with 15 bases between them. The chain's CDR3 is CASSEETIVGEQFF. The CDR3 coding sequence is TGTGCCAGCAGTGAAGAGACTATAGTTGGTGAGCAGTTCTTC.

The gene calls are TRBV9 and TRBJ2-3; 7 nucleotides align to TRBD1. J gave up 3 bases and V 4 bases, and 11 bases lay outside the gene matches. CDR3 length: 16 amino acids. Germline CDR1 is SGDLS and CDR2 is YYNGEE. The CDR3 DNA is TGTGCCAGCAGCAGACTGGGACAGTGGGGGACAGATACGCAGTATTTT. This translates into CASSRLGQWGTDTQYF.

This clone was detected only a few times. The V call is TRBV5-1, the J call TRBJ1-1, with TRBD1 identical over 7 bases. Trimming removed 0 bases from V and 0 bases from J; junction bases left unmatched: 5. This CDR3 has 16 amino acids. Germline CDR1 is SGHRS and CDR2 is YFSETQ. CDR3 coding DNA: TGCGCCAGCAGCTTGGCCGGCAGGGGGTTGAACACTGAAGCTTTCTTT. Translating gives CASSLAGRGLNTEAFF.

The rearrangement joins TRBV6-5 to TRBJ1-2; possible D gene TRBD1, 6 bases. Deletions cut 0 bases from V and 4 bases from J, with 12 bases between. CDR3 length: 15 residues. CDR1 and CDR2 (germline): MNHEY, SVGAGI. As DNA, the CDR3 is TGTGCCAGCAGTTACTCGATAGGACAGTTCTATGGCTACACCTTC. It translates to CASSYSIGQFYGYTF.

The chain is built from TRBV21-1 and TRBJ1-6; TRBD1, the table's D call, lacks a check against the DNA. TRBV21-1 is a pseudogene. CDR3 size: 16 residues. CDR3 amino acids: CASSPGCLHRYSPLHF. The CDR3 coding sequence is TGTGCCAGCAGCCCAGGTTGTCTACACCGGTATTCACCCCTCCACTTT.

The CDR3 spells CASNRDRTYPYNSPLHF. The CDR3 nucleotides read TGTGCCAGCAACCGGGACAGGACCTATCCCTATAATTCACCCCTCCACTTT. This chain links TRBV21-1 with TRBJ1-6; the table names TRBD1, a call not compared with the DNA. TRBV21-1 is marked as a pseudogene. The CDR3 has 17 amino acids.

The CDR3 spells CASSYVQGAYEQYF. The CDR3 nucleotides are TGTGCCAGCAGTTATGTACAGGGGGCCTACGAGCAGTACTTC. The rearrangement joins TRBV6-6 to TRBJ2-7; 8 nucleotides line up with TRBD1. Unmatched junction bases numbered 3, after V lost 3 bases and J lost 2 bases. Germline-derived CDR1 and CDR2 are MNHNY and SVGAGI (reference sequence). There are 14 residues in the CDR3.

The CDR3 protein is CSVFIANTGELFF. CDR3 coding DNA: TGCAGCGTTTTTATTGCGAACACCGGGGAGCTGTTTTTT. The V and J genes are TRBV29-1 and TRBJ2-2, with D uncertain. The ends were cut back, 5 bases at V and 0 bases at J, with 7 bases in the middle. This CDR3 comprises 13 residues. Germline loops: CDR1 SQVTM, CDR2 ANQGSEA.

The V call is TRBV13, the J call TRBJ2-2; D call uncertain. This CDR3 contains 12 residues. With 8 bases removed from V and 7 bases from J, the gap between germline ends came to 11 bases. The V gene's germline CDR1 is PRHDT and CDR2 FYEKMQ (reference sequence). This CDR3 is CASGHLGGELFF. CDR3 DNA sequence: TGTGCCAGCGGTCATCTCGGCGGGGAGCTGTTTTTT.

This clone showed up just once. CDR3 sequence: CAWSVQGVGGYGYTF. As DNA, the CDR3 is TGTGCCTGGAGTGTACAGGGGGTAGGAGGCTATGGCTACACCTTC. This chain joins TRBV30 and TRBJ1-2, with 8 positions matching TRBD1. Trimming removed 0 bases from V and 4 bases from J; junction bases left unmatched: 7. In germline, CDR1 is GTSNPN, CDR2 SVGIG (reference sequence). The length of the CDR3 is 15 residues.